This T cell receptor beta chain was recovered during a study of blood T cells in healthy people across ages. Study conclusions and caveats: Comparison with aged donors showed that long-lived donors had more naive CD4+ cells and higher diversity.

Trimming took 4 bases from V and 3 from J, leaving 10 bases between them. The length of the CDR3 is 14 residues. The germline V gene encodes CDR1 ENHRY and CDR2 SYGVKD. For the second PCR, which ran for about 6 to 11 cycles, a sample-barcoded 5' primer and a J-beta primer mix were used. Every cDNA molecule carried a tag from a template-switch adaptor bearing 12 random nucleotides. Via MiXCR, TCRdb re-called the 5' RACE reads, giving one row per CDR3 protein. The sample has almost 1 million distinct CDR3 sequences; just over 50% are singletons. As for this clonotype: Its target is not known.

The sequenced sample consisted of blood. This chain uses TRBV10-3 with TRBJ1-3; D possibly corresponds to TRBD1 (6 bases). This receptor was obtained from a woman in her sixties in good health. CDR3 sequence reads: CAISVGGNGNTIYF. The CDR3 region has the DNA TGTGCCATCAGTGTAGGGGGAAATGGAAACACCATATATTTT.